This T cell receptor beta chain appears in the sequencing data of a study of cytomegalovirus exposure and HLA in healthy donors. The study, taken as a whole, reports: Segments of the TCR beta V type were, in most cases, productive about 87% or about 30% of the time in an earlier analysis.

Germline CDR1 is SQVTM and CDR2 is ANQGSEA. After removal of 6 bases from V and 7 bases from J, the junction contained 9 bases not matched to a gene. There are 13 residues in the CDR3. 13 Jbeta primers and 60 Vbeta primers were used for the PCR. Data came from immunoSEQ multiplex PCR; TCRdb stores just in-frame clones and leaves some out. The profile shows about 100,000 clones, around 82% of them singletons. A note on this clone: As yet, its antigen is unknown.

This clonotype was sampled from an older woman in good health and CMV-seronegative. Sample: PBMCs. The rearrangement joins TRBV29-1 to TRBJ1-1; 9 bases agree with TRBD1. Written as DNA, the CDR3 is TGCAGCGTGGGTCCGGGACAGGGACATGAAGCTTTCTTT. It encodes CSVGPGQGHEAFF.